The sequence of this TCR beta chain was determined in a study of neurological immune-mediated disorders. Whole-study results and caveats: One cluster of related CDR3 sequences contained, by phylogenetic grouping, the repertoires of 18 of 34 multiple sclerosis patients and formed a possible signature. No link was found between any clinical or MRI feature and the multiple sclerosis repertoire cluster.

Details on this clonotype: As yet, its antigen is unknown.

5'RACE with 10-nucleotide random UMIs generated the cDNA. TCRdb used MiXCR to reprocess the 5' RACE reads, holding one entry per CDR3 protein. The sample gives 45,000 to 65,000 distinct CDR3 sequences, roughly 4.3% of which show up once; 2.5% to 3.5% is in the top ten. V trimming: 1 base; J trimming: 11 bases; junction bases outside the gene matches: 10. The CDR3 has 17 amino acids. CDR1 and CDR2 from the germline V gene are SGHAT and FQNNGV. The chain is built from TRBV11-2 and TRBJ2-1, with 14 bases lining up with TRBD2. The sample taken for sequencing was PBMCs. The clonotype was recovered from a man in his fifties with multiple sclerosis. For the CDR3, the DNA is TGTGCCAGCAGCTTAGCGGTGGGACTAGCGGGGGTAAAACAGCAGTTCTTC. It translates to CASSLAVGLAGVKQQFF.